The 17 T cell receptor beta chains in this list originate from one sample, sequenced in a study of PD-1 blockade in classical Hodgkin lymphoma. All patients relapsed after autologous stem cell transplantation, and brentuximab vedotin exposure varied. The data were produced by immunoSEQ multiplex PCR, yet TCRdb's version contains in-frame clones alone and is incomplete. The sample lists fewer than 100,000 clones; about nine tenths were seen once. The sample was peripheral blood mononuclear cells (PBMCs), taken at baseline. All receptors come from a human donor with classical Hodgkin lymphoma.

The gene calls are TRBV7-8 and TRBJ2-3; D is undetermined. There are 14 residues in the CDR3. Germline lookup yields CDR1 SGHVS and CDR2 FQNEAQ. The V end lost 1 base, the J end lost 5 bases, and 10 bases lay between the germline ends. CDR3 loop: CASSLVTLEDTQYF. The CDR3 region has the DNA TGTGCCAGCAGCTTAGTTACCCTGGAAGATACGCAGTATTTT.

The chain carries TRBV29-1 and TRBJ2-7; possibly TRBD1 for D (6 bases). The CDR3 contains 14 residues. With 2 bases removed from V and 0 bases from J, the gap between germline ends came to 11 bases. The V gene's germline CDR1 is SQVTM and CDR2 ANQGSEA. The CDR3 spells CSVEWDKNSYEQYF. The CDR3 DNA follows: TGCAGCGTTGAATGGGACAAAAACTCCTACGAGCAGTACTTC.

The gene calls are TRBV5-1 and TRBJ2-1, with D maybe TRBD2 (5 bases). The CDR3 is 14 amino acids. Trimming pared 5 bases from V and 4 bases from J, leaving 13 bases between. The germline CDR1 and CDR2 sequences are SGHRS and YFSETQ. CDR3 in DNA: TGCGCCAGCAGAGTAAGAGCGGAGTACAATGAGCAGTTCTTC. This sequence encodes CASRVRAEYNEQFF.

The rearrangement uses TRBV5-4 and TRBJ2-3, with 13 bases fitting TRBD2. The J segment lost 1 base and the V segment lost 5 bases, leaving 7 bases of the junction unmatched. Germline assignment: CDR1 SGHNT and CDR2 YYREEE (reference sequence). CDR3 length: 17 residues. Written as DNA, the CDR3 is TGTGCCAGCAGGCGCATACTAGCGGGAGGGGGCACAGATACGCAGTATTTT. Translating it yields CASRRILAGGGTDTQYF.

The J gene is TRBJ2-3, the V gene TRBV29-1; the match to TRBD2 covers 7 bases. Germline CDR1 and CDR2: SQVTM and ANQGSEA. V lost 6 bases and J lost 2; bases outside the gene matches: 5. The CDR3 covers 13 residues. The chain's CDR3 is CSVRGEVTDTQYF. CDR3 bases: TGCAGCGTCCGGGGGGAGGTCACAGATACGCAGTATTTT.

The chain carries TRBV2 and TRBJ1-1; a possible D gene is TRBD1 (6 bases). Trimming removed 6 bases from V and 0 bases from J, with 11 bases in between. CDR3 length equals 14 residues. Germline V gives CDR1 SNHLY, CDR2 FYNNEI. CDR3 nucleotides: TGTGCCAGCAGGAGGGGGGTCCTGAACACTGAAGCTTTCTTT. Translated, it gives CASRRGVLNTEAFF. Full variable domain (outside the CDR3, taken from reference TRBV2 and TRBJ1-1): EPEVTQTPSHQVTQMGQEVILRCVPISNHLYFYWYRQILGQKVEFLVSFYNNEISEKSEIFDDQFSVERPDGSNFTLKIRSTKLEDSAMYFCASRRGVLNTEAFFGQGTRLTVV.

V gene TRBV4-3 combines with J gene TRBJ2-5; D not resolved. Trimming took 4 bases from V and 5 from J, leaving 20 bases between them. Germline CDR1 and CDR2: LGHNA and YSLEER. CDR3 length: 16 residues. CDR3 region: CASSPGQARRPETQYF. The CDR3 bases are TGCGCCAGCAGCCCTGGCCAGGCGCGGCGGCCGGAGACCCAGTACTTC.

The chain carries TRBV5-1 and TRBJ1-2; D is unclear. CDR3 length: 12 residues. Per germline, CDR1 SGHRS and CDR2 YFSETQ. Trimming stripped 0 bases from V and 6 bases from J, with 6 bases between. CDR3 residues: CASSLVGNGYTF. Here the CDR3 DNA reads TGCGCCAGCAGCTTGGTGGGGAATGGCTACACCTTC.

J is TRBJ2-7 and V is TRBV30, with 10 bases matching TRBD2. The CDR3 is made up of 17 amino acids. V trimming: 0 bases; J trimming: 9 bases; junction bases outside the gene matches: 17. Germline V CDR1 and CDR2: GTSNPN, SVGIG (reference sequence). The DNA of the CDR3 is TGTGCCTGGAGTGTAGGAGGAGCGGGAGGGCCCCAGGTCTGGCAGTACTTC. Its translation is CAWSVGGAGGPQVWQYF.

The chain combines TRBV6-5 with TRBJ1-5, with TRBD1 matching 9 bases. The CDR3 is 14 residues long. Germline V gene data show CDR1 as MNHEY and CDR2 as SVGAGI. The J segment lost 6 bases and the V segment lost 5 bases, leaving 5 bases of the junction unmatched. The CDR3 sequence: CASSLRQGGQPQHF. The CDR3 DNA reads TGTGCCAGCAGTCTTAGACAGGGGGGTCAGCCCCAGCATTTT.

V is TRBV11-3 and J is TRBJ2-3; TRBD2 is a possible D gene (5 bases). The ends were cut back, 1 base at V and 2 bases at J, with 10 bases in the middle. Per germline, CDR1 SGHNT and CDR2 YENEEA. The CDR3 has 15 residues. CDR3: CASSLGRGNTDTQYF. The DNA for the CDR3 is TGTGCCAGCAGCTTAGGACGGGGAAACACAGATACGCAGTATTTT.

This rearrangement joins TRBV5-1 to TRBJ2-3, with 9 bases lining up with TRBD2. The J segment lost 6 bases and the V segment lost 7 bases, leaving 12 bases of the junction unmatched. The CDR3 sequence is 15 residues long. Germline values: CDR1 SGHRS, CDR2 YFSETQ. This chain's CDR3 is CASAVGGRAHDTQYF. Written as DNA, the CDR3 is TGCGCCAGCGCAGTCGGCGGGAGGGCCCATGATACGCAGTATTTT.

The chain employs TRBV28 and TRBJ2-1, with 7 bases matching TRBD1. The V gene's germline CDR1 is MDHEN and CDR2 SYDVKM. The CDR3 has 14 residues. V lost 10 bases, J lost 3 bases, and 9 bases stayed unmatched. The CDR3 sequence: CATGIGDSYNEQFF. Written as DNA, the CDR3 is TGTGCCACCGGAATCGGGGACAGCTACAATGAGCAGTTCTTC.

The chain links TRBV2 to TRBJ2-5; D gene uncertain. V lost 8 bases to trimming and J lost 7 bases, with 5 bases between them. This CDR3 is built from 9 residues. Germline assignment: CDR1 SNHLY and CDR2 FYNNEI. The CDR3 loop is CASGRTQYF. As DNA, the CDR3 is TGTGCCAGCGGACGGACCCAGTACTTC.

The V and J genes are TRBV7-6 and TRBJ1-1; D gene ambiguous. Trimming stripped 4 bases from V and 3 bases from J, with 12 bases between. CDR3 length equals 14 residues. Germline V CDR1 and CDR2: SGHVS, FNYEAQ. CDR3: CASSSEPADTEAFF. The CDR3 DNA follows: TGTGCCAGCAGCTCTGAACCCGCCGACACTGAAGCTTTCTTT.

V usage is TRBV30 and J usage is TRBJ2-7, with D maybe TRBD2 (6 bases). The ends were cut back, 3 bases at V and 12 bases at J, with 12 bases in the middle. The CDR3 is made up of 10 amino acids. Germline V gene sequence: CDR1 GTSNPN, CDR2 SVGIG (reference sequence). The CDR3 region has the DNA TGTGCCTGGAGCCTAGTGGGGGGGTACTTC. Amino acid sequence: CAWSLVGGYF.

The gene calls are TRBV27 and TRBJ2-1, with D possibly being TRBD1 (5 bases). The germline CDR1 and CDR2 sequences are MNHEY and SMNVEV (reference sequence). Trimming took off 5 bases at V and 7 bases at J, with 9 bases between the two ends. CDR3 size: 12 residues. The CDR3 DNA follows: TGTGCCAGCAGTGGCGACAGAAATGAGCAGTTCTTC. The encoded protein is CASSGDRNEQFF.